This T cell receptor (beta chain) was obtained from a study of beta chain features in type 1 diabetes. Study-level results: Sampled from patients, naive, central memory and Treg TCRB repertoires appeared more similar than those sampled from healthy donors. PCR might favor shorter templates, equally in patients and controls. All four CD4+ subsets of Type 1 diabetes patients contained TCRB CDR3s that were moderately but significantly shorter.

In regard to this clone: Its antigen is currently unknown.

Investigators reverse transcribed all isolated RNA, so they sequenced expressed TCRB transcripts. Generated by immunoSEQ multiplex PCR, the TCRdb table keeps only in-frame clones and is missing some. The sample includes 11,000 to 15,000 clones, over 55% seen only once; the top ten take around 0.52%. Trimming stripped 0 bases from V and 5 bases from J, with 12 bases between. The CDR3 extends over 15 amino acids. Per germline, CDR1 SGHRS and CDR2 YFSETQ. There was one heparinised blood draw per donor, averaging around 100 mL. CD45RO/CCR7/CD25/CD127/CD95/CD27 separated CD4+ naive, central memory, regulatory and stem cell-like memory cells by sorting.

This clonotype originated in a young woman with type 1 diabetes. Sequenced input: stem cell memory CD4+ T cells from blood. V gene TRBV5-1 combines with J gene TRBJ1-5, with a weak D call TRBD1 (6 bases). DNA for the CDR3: TGCGCCAGCAGCTTGGATTATGGGGGCTATCAGCCCCAGCATTTT. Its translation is CASSLDYGGYQPQHF. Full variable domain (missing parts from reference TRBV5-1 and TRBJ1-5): KAGVTQTPRYLIKTRGQQVTLSCSPISGHRSVSWYQQTPGQGLQFLFEYFSETQRNKGNFPGRFSGRQFSNSRSEMNVSTLELGDSALYLCASSLDYGGYQPQHFGDGTRLSIL.